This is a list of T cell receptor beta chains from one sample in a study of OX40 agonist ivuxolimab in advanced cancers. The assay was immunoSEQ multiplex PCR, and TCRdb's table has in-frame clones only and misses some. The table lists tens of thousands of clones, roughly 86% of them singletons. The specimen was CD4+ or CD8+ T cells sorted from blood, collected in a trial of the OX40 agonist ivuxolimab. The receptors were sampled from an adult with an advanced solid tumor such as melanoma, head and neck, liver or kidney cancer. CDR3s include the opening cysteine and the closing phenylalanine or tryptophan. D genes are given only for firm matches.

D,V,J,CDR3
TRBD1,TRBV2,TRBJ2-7,CASSRTRTGASYEQYF
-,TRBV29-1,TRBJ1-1,CSVRRGNTEAFF
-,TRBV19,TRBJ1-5,CASSYGTHQPQHF
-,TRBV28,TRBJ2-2,CASSSRDLNTGELFF
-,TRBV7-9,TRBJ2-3,CASSSLGARTDTQYF
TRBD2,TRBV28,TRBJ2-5,CASSWTSGRSSEETQYF
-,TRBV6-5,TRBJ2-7,CASSYGGTAYEQYF
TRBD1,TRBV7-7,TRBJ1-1,CASSRNRGTEAFF
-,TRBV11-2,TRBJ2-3,CASSLELPLDTQYF
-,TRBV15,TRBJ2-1,CATGDNEQFF
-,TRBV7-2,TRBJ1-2,CASIATWAVGGYTF
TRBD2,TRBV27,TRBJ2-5,CASSFLAGGRKETQYF
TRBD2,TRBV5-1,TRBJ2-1,CASSRDYGNNEQFF
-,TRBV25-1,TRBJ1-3,CASSGSTYSGNTIYF
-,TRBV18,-,CASSVYSGTPENEQFF
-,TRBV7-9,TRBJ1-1,CASSPSHIGRKNTEAFF
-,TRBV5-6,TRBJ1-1,CASSTLGLDEAFF
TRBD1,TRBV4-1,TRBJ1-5,CASSRGTGDNQPQHF
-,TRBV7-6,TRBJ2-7,CASSLGKQGRGTAYEQYF
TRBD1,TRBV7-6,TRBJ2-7,CASSSGQGHDEQYF
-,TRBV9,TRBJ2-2,CASSAPGYHTGELFF
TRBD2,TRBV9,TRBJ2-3,CASSSRGGSTDTQYF
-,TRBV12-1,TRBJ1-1,CASSSTGENTEAFF
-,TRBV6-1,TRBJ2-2,CASSELVLGAGELFF
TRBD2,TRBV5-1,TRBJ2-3,CASWEREYEDTQYF
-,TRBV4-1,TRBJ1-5,CASSQDSTGGNQPQHF
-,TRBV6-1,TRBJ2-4,CASRTGYLAKNIQYF
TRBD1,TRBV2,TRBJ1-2,CASRAQGSGYGYTF
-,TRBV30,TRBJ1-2,CAWSVGGWYGYTF
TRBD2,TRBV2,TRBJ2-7,CASSPAGTSRLPGQYF
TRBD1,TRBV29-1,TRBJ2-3,CSVEGSRDRPSTDTQYF
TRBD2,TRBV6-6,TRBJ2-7,CASSQAGVFYEQYF
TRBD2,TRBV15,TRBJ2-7,CATSPSGSYEQYF
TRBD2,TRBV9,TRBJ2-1,CASSVGSSGNNEQFF
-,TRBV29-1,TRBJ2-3,CSVEKSGARTDTQYF
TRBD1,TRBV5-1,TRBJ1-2,CASSGTGNPYGYTF
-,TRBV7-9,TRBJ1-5,CASSQGWGQPQHF
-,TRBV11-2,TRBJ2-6,CASSYSSGANVLTF
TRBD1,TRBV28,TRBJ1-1,CASSQRDRLNTEAFF
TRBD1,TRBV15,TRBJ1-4,CATSRDPTGVDEKLFF
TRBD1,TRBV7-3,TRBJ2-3,CASSLLGTGDDTQYF
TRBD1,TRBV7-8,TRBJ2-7,CASSTPGGSRNEQYF
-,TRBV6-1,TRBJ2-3,CASSAQAEFDTQYF
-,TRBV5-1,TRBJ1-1,CASSLSSGYTEAFF
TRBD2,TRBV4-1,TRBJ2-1,CASTSRGGLRNEQFF
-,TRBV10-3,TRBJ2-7,CAISEQGTPSYEQYF
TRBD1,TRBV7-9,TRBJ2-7,CASSLGTGYEQYF
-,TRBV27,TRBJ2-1,CASSSLTPSSYNEQFF
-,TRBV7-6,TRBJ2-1,CASRPRAGNRDNEQFF
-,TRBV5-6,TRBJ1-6,CASSLLWAYDSPLHF
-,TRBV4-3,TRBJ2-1,CASSPRAAHNEQFF
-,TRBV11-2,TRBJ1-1,CASSLGVYSPWDTEAFF
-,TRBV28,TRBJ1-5,CASSSKDYSNQPQHF
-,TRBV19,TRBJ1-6,CASSKSLQGTYNSPLHF
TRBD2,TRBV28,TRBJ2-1,CASLSVGLAGTGRYNEQFF
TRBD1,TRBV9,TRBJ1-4,CASSPGTVSNEKLFF
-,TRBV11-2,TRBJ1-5,CASSLRGNQPQHF
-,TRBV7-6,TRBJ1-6,CASSLSWGVRNSPLHF